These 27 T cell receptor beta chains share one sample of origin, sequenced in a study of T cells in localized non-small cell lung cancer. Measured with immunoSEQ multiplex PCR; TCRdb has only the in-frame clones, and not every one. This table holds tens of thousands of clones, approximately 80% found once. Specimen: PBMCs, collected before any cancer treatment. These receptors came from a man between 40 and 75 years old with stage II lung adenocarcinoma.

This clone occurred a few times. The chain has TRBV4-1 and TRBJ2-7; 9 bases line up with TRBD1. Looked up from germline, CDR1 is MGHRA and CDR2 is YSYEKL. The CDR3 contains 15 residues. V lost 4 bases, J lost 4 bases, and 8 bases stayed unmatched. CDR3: CASSRQGGPLYEQYF. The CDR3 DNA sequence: TGCGCCAGCAGCCGACAGGGGGGACCCCTTTACGAGCAGTACTTC.

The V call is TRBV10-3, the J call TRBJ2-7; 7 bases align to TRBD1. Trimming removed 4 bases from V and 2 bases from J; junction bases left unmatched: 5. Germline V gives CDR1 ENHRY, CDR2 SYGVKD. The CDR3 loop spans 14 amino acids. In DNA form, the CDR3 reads TGTGCCATCAGTGCCGACAGGGCAACCTACGAGCAGTACTTC. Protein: CAISADRATYEQYF.

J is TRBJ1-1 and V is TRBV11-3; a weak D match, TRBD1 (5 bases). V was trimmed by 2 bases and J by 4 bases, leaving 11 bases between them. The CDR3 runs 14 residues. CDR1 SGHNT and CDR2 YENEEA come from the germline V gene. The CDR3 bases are TGTGCCAGCAGCTTACTATACAGGAGCACTGAAGCTTTCTTT. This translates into CASSLLYRSTEAFF.

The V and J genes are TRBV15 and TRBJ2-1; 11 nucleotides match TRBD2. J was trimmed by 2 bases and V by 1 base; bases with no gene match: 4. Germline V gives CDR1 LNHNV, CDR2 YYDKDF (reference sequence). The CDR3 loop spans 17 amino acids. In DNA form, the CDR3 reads TGTGCCACCAGCAGAGGACTAGCGGGGTACACCTACAATGAGCAGTTCTTC. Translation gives CATSRGLAGYTYNEQFF. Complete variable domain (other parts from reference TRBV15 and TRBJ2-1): DAMVIQNPRYQVTQFGKPVTLSCSQTLNHNVMYWYQQKSSQAPKLLFHYYDKDFNNEADTPDNFQSRRPNTSFCFLDIRSPGLGDTAMYLCATSRGLAGYTYNEQFFGPGTRLTVL.

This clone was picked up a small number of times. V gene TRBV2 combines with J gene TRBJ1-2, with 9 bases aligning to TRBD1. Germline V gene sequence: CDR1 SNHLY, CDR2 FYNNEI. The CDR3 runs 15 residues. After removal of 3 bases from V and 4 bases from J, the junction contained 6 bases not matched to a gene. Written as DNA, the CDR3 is TGTGCCAGCAGTGATACGGACAGGGGAGCCTATGGCTACACCTTC. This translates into CASSDTDRGAYGYTF. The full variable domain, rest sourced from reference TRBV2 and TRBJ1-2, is EPEVTQTPSHQVTQMGQEVILRCVPISNHLYFYWYRQILGQKVEFLVSFYNNEISEKSEIFDDQFSVERPDGSNFTLKIRSTKLEDSAMYFCASSDTDRGAYGYTFGSGTRLTVV.

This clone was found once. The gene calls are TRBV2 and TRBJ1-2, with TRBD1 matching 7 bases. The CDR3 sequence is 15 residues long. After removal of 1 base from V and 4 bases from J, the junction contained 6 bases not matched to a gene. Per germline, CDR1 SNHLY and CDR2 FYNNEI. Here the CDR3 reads CASSEDTGAVYGYTF. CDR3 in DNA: TGTGCCAGCAGTGAAGACACAGGGGCCGTCTATGGCTACACCTTC.

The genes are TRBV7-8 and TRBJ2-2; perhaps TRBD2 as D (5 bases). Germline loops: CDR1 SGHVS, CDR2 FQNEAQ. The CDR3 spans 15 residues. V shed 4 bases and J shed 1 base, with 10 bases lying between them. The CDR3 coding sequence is TGTGCCAGCAGCTCGAACGGGAAGAACACCGGGGAGCTGTTTTTT. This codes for CASSSNGKNTGELFF.

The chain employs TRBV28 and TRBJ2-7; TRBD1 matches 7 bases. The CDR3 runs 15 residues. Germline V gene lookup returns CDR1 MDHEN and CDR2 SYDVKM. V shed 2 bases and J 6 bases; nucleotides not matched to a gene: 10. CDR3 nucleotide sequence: TGTGCCAGCAGTTTAGGGACAGCGATTCCCCTCGAGCAGTACTTC. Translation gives CASSLGTAIPLEQYF.

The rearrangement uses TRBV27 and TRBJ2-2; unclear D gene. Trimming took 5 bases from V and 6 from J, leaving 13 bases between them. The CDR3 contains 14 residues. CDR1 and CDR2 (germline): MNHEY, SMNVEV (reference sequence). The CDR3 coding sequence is TGTGCCAGCAGTCTGTTAACTGGTGCCGGGGAGCTGTTTTTT. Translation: CASSLLTGAGELFF.

The CDR3 reads CASSLKIQETQYF. DNA for the CDR3: TGTGCCAGCAGCTTGAAGATACAAGAGACCCAGTACTTC. The chain employs TRBV5-4 and TRBJ2-5; D unresolved. The V gene's germline CDR1 is SGHNT and CDR2 YYREEE (reference sequence). V lost 1 base and J 2 bases, leaving 6 bases between the germline ends. CDR3 length: 13 residues.

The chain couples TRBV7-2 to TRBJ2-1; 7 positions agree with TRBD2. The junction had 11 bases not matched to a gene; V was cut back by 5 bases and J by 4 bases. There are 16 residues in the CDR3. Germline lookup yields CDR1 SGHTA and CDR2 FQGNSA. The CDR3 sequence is CASSHRASGSYNEQFF. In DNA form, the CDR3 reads TGTGCCAGCAGCCATCGGGCTAGCGGTTCATACAATGAGCAGTTCTTC. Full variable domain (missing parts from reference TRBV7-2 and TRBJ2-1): GAGVSQSPSNKVTEKGKDVELRCDPISGHTALYWYRQSLGQGLEFLIYFQGNSAPDKSGLPSDRFSAERTGGSVSTLTIQRTQQEDSAVYLCASSHRASGSYNEQFFGPGTRLTVL.

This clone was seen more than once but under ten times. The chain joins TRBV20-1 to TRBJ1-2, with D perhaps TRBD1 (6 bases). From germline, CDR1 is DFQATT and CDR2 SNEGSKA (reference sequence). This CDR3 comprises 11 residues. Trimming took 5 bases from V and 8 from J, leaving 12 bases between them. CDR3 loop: CSAFSGDGYTF. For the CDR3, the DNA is TGCAGTGCTTTCTCAGGGGACGGCTACACCTTC.

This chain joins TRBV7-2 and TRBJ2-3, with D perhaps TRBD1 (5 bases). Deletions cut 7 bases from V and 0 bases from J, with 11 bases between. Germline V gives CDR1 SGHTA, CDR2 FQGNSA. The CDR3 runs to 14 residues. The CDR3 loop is CASNPRGSTDTQYF. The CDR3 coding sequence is TGTGCCAGCAACCCTAGGGGTAGCACAGATACGCAGTATTTT.

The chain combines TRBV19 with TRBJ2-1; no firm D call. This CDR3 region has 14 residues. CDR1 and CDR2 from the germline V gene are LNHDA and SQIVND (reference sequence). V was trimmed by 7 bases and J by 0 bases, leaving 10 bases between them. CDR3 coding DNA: TGTGCCAGTAAACGGTTATTCTCCTACAATGAGCAGTTCTTC. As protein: CASKRLFSYNEQFF.

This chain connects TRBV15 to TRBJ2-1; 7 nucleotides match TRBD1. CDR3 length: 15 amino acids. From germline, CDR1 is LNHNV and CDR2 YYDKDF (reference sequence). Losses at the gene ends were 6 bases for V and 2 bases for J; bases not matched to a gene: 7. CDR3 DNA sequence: TGTGCCACCAGGCCCACAGGGGTGGCCTACAATGAGCAGTTCTTC. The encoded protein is CATRPTGVAYNEQFF.

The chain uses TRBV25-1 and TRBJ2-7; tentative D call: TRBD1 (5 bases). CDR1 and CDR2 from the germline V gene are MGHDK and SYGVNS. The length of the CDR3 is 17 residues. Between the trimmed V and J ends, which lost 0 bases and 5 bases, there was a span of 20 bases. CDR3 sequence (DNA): TGTGCCAGCAGTGAATATATTCTGGGGCAGAAGCAAGACGAGCAGTACTTC. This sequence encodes CASSEYILGQKQDEQYF.

The CDR3 coding sequence is TGTGCCAGCTCACCACCGGGGGGCCGCCCCGGCTACACCTTC. Protein sequence: CASSPPGGRPGYTF. The genes are TRBV18 and TRBJ1-2; the D gene is possibly TRBD1 (6 bases). Germline V CDR1 and CDR2: KGHSH, LQKENI. V lost 0 bases and J lost 8, with 13 bases in between. The CDR3 length is 14 residues. Combining the CDR3 with reference TRBV18 and TRBJ1-2 gives the whole variable domain NAGVMQNPRHLVRRRGQEARLRCSPMKGHSHVYWYRQLPEEGLKFMVYLQKENIIDESGMPKERFSAEFPKEGPSILRIQQVVRGDSAAYFCASSPPGGRPGYTFGSGTRLTVV.

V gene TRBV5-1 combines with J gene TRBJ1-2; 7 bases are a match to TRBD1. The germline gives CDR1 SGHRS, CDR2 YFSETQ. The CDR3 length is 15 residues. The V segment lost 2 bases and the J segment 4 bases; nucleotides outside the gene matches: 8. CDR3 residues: CASSLKSGQSYGYTF. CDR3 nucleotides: TGCGCCAGCAGCTTAAAATCGGGACAGTCCTATGGCTACACCTTC.

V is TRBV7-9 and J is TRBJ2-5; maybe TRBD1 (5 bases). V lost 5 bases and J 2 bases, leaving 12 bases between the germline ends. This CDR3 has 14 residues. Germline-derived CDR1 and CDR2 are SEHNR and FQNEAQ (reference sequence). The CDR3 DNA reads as TGTGCCAGCAGCCCATTCGACAGACAAGAGACCCAGTACTTC. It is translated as CASSPFDRQETQYF. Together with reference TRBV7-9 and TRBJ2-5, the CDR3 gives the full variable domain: DTGVSQNPRHKITKRGQNVTFRCDPISEHNRLYWYRQTLGQGPEFLTYFQNEAQLEKSRLLSDRFSAERPKGSFSTLEIQRTEQGDSAMYLCASSPFDRQETQYFGPGTRLLVL.

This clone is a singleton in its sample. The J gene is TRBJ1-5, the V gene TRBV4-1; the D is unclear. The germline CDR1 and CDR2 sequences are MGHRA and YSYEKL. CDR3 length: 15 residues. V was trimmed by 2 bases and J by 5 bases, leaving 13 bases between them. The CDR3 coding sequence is TGCGCCAGCAGCCAAACGATACGGGGAGATCAGCCCCAGCATTTT. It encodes CASSQTIRGDQPQHF.

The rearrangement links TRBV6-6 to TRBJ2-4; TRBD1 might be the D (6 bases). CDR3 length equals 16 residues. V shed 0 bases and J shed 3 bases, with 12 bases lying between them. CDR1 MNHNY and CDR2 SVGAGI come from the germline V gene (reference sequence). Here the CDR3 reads CASSYSKQGNKNIQYF. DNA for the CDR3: TGTGCCAGCAGTTACTCTAAACAGGGTAACAAAAACATTCAGTACTTC.

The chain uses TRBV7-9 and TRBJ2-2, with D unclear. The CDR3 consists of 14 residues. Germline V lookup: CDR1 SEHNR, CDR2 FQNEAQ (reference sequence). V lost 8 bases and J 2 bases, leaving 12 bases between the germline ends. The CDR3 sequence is CASPAGTNTGELFF. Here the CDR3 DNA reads TGTGCCAGCCCAGCCGGAACAAACACCGGGGAGCTGTTTTTT.

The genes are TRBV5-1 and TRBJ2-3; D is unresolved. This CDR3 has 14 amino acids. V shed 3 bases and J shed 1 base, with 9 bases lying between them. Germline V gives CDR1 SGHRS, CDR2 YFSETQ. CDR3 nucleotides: TGCGCCAGCAGCTACTGGACGGGCACAGATACGCAGTATTTT. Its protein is CASSYWTGTDTQYF.

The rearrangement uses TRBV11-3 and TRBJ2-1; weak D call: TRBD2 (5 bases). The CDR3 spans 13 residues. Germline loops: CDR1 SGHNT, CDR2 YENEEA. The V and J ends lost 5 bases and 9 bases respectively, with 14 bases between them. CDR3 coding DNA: TGTGCCAGCAGCCCCTCTACTGAGGGTGAGCAGTTCTTC. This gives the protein CASSPSTEGEQFF. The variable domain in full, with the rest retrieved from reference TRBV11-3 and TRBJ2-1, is EAGVVQSPRYKIIEKKQPVAFWCNPISGHNTLYWYLQNLGQGPELLIRYENEEAVDDSQLPKDRFSAERLKGVDSTLKIQPAELGDSAVYLCASSPSTEGEQFFGPGTRLTVL.

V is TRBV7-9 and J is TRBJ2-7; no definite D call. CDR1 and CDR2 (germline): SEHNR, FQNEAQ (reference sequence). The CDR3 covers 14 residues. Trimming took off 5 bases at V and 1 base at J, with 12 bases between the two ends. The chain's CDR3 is CASSPAVGSYEQYF. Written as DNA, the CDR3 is TGTGCCAGCAGCCCAGCCGTGGGATCCTACGAGCAGTACTTC.

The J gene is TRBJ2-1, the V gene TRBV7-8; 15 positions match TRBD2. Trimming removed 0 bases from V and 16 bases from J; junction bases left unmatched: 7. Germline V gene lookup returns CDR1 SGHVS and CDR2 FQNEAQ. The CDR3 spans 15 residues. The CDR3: CASSLAKGLAGGHFF. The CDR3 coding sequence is TGTGCCAGCAGCTTAGCCAAAGGACTAGCGGGAGGGCACTTCTTC.

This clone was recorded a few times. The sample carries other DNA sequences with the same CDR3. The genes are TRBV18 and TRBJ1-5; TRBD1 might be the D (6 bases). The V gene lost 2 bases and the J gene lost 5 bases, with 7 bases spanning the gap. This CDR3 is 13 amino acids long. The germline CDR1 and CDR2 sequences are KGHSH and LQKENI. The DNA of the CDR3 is TGTGCCAGCTCACCAGACAGGCATCAGCCCCAGCATTTT. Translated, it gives CASSPDRHQPQHF.